This TCR beta chain derives from a study of control samples from healthy donors and cancer patients. Germline V gene sequence: CDR1 SGHRS, CDR2 YFSETQ. J lost 7 bases, V lost 4 bases, and 9 bases had no gene match. There are 16 residues in the CDR3. Profiling relied on immunoSEQ multiplex PCR, and the TCRdb table lists in-frame clones only, not all of them. Of over 200,000 clones in the sample, over 70% were seen once. This chain uses TRBV5-1 with TRBJ1-6; 9 bases map to TRBD1. The sequenced sample consisted of PBMCs. The origin of this receptor is a woman aged 55 to 70 with lung cancer. Here the CDR3 DNA reads TGCGCCAGCAGCCCCGGGACAGGGCGGGGAAATTCACCCCTCCACTTT. The encoded protein is CASSPGTGRGNSPLHF. The full variable domain, its missing parts supplied by reference TRBV5-1 and TRBJ1-6, is KAGVTQTPRYLIKTRGQQVTLSCSPISGHRSVSWYQQTPGQGLQFLFEYFSETQRNKGNFPGRFSGRQFSNSRSEMNVSTLELGDSALYLCASSPGTGRGNSPLHFGNGTRLTVT.